This T cell receptor beta chain stems from a study of blood T cell repertoires in COVID-19. Study as a whole: Acute and convalescent COVID-19 samples came from the United States, Italy and Spain. Sample material is recorded as cDNA or gDNA derived from T cells, B-cell-depleted T cells, or PBMCs.

The CDR3 length is 17 residues. The germline V gene encodes CDR1 KGHDR and CDR2 SFDVKD. V was clipped by 4 bases and J by 5 bases, with 21 bases between them. This clone was detected only once. Study processing details: Amplification of reference gene primers provided the estimated nucleated cell counts. Sequencing used immunoSEQ multiplex PCR; TCRdb keeps in-frame clones, though not all of them. V, J and clone size are those of that table, while D and trimming were read from the DNA. The sample lists about 170,000 clones, roughly 80% occurring once. This sequence was found in a woman in her sixties or seventies with acute or convalescent COVID-19. V is TRBV24-1 and J is TRBJ2-3; a weak D match, TRBD2 (5 bases). The sequencing sample was made of peripheral blood. DNA of the CDR3: TGTGCCACCAGTGACATGGACTCCCCGGGAAATCGAGATACGCAGTATTTT. This translates into CATSDMDSPGNRDTQYF.